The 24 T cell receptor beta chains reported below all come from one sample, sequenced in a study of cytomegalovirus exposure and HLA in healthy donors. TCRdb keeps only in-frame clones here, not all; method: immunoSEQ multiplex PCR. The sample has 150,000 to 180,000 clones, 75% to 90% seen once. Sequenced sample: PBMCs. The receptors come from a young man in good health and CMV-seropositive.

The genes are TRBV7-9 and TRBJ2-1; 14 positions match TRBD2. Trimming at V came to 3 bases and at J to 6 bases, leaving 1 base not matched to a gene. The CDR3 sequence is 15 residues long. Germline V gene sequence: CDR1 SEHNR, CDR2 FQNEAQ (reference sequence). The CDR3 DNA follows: TGTGCCAGCAGCTTCGGACTAGCGGGGGGCAATGAGCAGTTCTTC. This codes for CASSFGLAGGNEQFF.

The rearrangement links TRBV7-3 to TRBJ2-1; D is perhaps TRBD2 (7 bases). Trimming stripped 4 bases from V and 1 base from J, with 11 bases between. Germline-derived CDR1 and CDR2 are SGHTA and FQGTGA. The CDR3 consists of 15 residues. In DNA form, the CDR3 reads TGTGCCAGCAGCTCCGAGGGGGGGTCCTACAATGAGCAGTTCTTC. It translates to CASSSEGGSYNEQFF.

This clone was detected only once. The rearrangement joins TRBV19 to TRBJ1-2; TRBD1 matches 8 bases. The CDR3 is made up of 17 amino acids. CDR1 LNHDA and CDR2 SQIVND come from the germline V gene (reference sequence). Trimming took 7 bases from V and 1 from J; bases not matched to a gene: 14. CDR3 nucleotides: TGTGCCAGTACCTCAGGACAGGGATGGATACTTAACTATGGCTACACCTTC. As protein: CASTSGQGWILNYGYTF.

The CDR3 region has the DNA TGTGCCAGCAGCTTAGCGGGGACTAGCGGGGGGGCTCGCTACGAGCAGTACTTC. Its protein product is CASSLAGTSGGARYEQYF. The chain is built from TRBV7-2 and TRBJ2-7; 16 bases are shared with TRBD2. Unmatched junction bases numbered 5, after V lost 0 bases and J lost 3 bases. The CDR3 covers 18 residues. Germline loops: CDR1 SGHTA, CDR2 FQGNSA.

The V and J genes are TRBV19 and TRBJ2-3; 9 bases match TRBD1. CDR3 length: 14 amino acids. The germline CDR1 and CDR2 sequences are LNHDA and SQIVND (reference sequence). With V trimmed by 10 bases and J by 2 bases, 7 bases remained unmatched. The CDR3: CATRDRASTDTQYF. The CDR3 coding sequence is TGTGCCACCCGGGACAGGGCTTCCACAGATACGCAGTATTTT.

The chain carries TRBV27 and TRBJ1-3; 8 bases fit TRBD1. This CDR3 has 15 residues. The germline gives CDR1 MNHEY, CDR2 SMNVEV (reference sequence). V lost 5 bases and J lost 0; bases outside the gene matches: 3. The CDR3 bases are TGTGCCAGCAGTAGACAGGGGAGCTCTGGAAACACCATATATTTT. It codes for CASSRQGSSGNTIYF.

DNA of the CDR3: TGCGCCAGCAGCCAAGGGGACAGAGTCGATGGCTACACCTTC. Its protein is CASSQGDRVDGYTF. The rearrangement links TRBV4-3 to TRBJ1-2, with 7 bases fitting TRBD1. The CDR3 has 14 residues. Trimming at V came to 1 base and at J to 6 bases, leaving 5 bases not matched to a gene. Germline CDR1 and CDR2: LGHNA and YSLEER.

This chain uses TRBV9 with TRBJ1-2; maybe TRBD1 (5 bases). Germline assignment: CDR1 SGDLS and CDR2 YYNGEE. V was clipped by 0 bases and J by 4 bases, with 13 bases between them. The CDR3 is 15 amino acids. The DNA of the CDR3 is TGTGCCAGCAGCGTAGTGGATGACAGAAGCTATGGCTACACCTTC. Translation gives CASSVVDDRSYGYTF.

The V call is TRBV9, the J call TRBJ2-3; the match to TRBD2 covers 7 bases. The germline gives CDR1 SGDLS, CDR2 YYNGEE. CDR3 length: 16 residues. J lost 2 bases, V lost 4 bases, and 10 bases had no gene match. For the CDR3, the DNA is TGTGCCAGCAGCTCCCGGGGAGGGGTCCCCACAGATACGCAGTATTTT. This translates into CASSSRGGVPTDTQYF.

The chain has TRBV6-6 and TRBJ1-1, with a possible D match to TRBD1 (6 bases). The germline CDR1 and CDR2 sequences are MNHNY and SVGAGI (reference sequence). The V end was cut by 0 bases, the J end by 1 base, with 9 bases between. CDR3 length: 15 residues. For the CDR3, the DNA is TGTGCCAGCAGTTACTCGATACAGGGGAACACTGAAGCTTTCTTT. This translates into CASSYSIQGNTEAFF.

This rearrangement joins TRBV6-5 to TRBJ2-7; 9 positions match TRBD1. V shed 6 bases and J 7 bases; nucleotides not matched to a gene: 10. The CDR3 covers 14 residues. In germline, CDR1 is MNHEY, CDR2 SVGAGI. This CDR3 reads CASSYHRGRGEQYF. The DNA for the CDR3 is TGTGCCAGCAGCTACCACAGGGGGCGAGGGGAGCAGTACTTC.

The CDR3 DNA sequence: TGTGCCAGCAGTTACTCGGGCAGGGGAAATTCACCCCTCCACTTT. It specifies CASSYSGRGNSPLHF. J is TRBJ1-6 and V is TRBV6-5; D is perhaps TRBD1 (6 bases). The CDR3 totals 15 residues. V gave up 0 bases and J gave up 7 bases, with 10 bases separating them. Per germline, CDR1 MNHEY and CDR2 SVGAGI.

CDR3 nucleotide sequence: TGTGCCAGCAGCTTAGCTCGACAGGGTGGCTACACCTTC. This gives the protein CASSLARQGGYTF. The chain employs TRBV7-2 and TRBJ1-2; 7 positions match TRBD1. From germline, CDR1 is SGHTA and CDR2 FQGNSA. The V segment lost 0 bases and the J segment 7 bases; nucleotides outside the gene matches: 2. CDR3 size: 13 residues.

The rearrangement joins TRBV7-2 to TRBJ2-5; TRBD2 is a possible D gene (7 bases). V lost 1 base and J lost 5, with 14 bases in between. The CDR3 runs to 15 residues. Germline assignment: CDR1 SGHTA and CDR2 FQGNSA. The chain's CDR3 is CASSLDARGRETQYF. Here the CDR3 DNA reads TGTGCCAGCAGCTTAGACGCGCGGGGGCGGGAGACCCAGTACTTC.

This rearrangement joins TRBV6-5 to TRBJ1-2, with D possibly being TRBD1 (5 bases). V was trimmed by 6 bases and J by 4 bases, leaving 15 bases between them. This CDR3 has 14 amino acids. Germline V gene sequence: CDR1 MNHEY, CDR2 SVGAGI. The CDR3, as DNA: TGTGCCAGCAGCCAAGATAGGGGTGCCTATGGCTACACCTTC. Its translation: CASSQDRGAYGYTF.

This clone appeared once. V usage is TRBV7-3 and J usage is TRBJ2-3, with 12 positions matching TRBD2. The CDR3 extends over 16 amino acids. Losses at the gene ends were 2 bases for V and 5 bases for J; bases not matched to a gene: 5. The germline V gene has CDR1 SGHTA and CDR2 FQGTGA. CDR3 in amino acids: CASSLSSGGDLDTQYF. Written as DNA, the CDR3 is TGTGCCAGCAGCTTATCTAGCGGGGGGGACTTAGATACGCAGTATTTT.

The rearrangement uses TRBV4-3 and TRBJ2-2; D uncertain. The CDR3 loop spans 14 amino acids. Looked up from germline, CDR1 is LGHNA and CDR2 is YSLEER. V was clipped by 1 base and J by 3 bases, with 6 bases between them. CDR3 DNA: TGCGCCAGCAGCCAAGCGTCCCACACCGGGGAGCTGTTTTTT. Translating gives CASSQASHTGELFF.

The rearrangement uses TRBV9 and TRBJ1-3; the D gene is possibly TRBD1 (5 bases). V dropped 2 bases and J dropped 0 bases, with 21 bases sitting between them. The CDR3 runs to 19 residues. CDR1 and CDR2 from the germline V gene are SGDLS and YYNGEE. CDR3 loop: CASSVSGLLSPNSGNTIYF. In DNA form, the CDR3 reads TGTGCCAGCAGCGTCTCGGGACTCTTATCCCCCAACTCTGGAAACACCATATATTTT.

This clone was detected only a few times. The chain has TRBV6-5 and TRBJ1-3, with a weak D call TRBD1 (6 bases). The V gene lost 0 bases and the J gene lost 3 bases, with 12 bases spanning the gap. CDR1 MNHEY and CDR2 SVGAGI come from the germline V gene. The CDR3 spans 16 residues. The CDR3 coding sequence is TGTGCCAGCAGTTACTCGGGGGGGCAAGGTGGAAACACCATATATTTT. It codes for CASSYSGGQGGNTIYF.

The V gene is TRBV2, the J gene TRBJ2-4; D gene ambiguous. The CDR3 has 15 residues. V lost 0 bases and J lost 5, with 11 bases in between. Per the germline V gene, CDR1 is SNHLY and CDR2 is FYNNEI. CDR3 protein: CASSEASVMENIQYF. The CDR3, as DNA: TGTGCCAGCAGTGAAGCGTCGGTAATGGAAAACATTCAGTACTTC.

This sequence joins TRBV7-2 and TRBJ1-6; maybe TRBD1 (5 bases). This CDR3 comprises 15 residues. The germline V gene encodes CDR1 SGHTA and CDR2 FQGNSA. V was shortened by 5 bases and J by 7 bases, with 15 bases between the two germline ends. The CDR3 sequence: CASSPMPGGNSPLHF. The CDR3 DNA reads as TGTGCCAGCAGCCCCATGCCCGGGGGGAATTCACCCCTCCACTTT.

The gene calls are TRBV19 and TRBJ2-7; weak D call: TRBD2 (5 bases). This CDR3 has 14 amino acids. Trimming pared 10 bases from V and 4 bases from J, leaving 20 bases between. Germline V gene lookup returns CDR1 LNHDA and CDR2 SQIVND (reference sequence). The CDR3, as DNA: TGTGCCACCCGACTACCCAACCGCCCGTACGAGCAGTACTTC. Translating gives CATRLPNRPYEQYF.

CDR3 in amino acids: CASSWPGEPQHF. The CDR3 DNA reads as TGTGCCAGCAGCTGGCCAGGGGAGCCCCAGCATTTT. The chain employs TRBV7-2 and TRBJ1-5; possibly TRBD1 for D (6 bases). The V gene lost 4 bases and the J gene lost 8 bases, with 9 bases spanning the gap. The CDR3 totals 12 residues. CDR1 and CDR2 (germline): SGHTA, FQGNSA.

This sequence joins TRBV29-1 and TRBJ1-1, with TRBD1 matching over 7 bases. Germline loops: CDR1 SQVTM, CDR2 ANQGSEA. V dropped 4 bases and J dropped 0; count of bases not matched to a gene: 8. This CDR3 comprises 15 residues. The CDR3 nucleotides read TGCAGCGTTGTGACAGGGCAGAATATGAACACTGAAGCTTTCTTT. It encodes CSVVTGQNMNTEAFF.